The source of this T cell receptor (beta chain) is a study of cytomegalovirus exposure and HLA in healthy donors. About the study: Approximately 180 million T cells yielded more than 95 million unique TCR beta sequences, as an earlier analysis found. Study-level findings and limits: In a later analysis, TCR beta V- and J-gene trimming was associated with a missense DCLRE1C variant.

Trimming stripped 7 bases from V and 3 bases from J, with 15 bases between. Germline CDR1 MGHDK, CDR2 SYGVNS. The CDR3 length is 14 residues. This clone was found a few times. Its specificity is not known. Researchers ran the PCR with 60 Vbeta and 13 Jbeta primers. Assay used: immunoSEQ multiplex PCR; TCRdb lists only in-frame clones, some missing. The sample records 90,000 to 150,000 clones, around 63% being singletons. V gene TRBV25-1 combines with J gene TRBJ2-5; the D gene is possibly TRBD1 (6 bases). This clonotype was sampled from a man aged 40-49 years in good health and CMV-seropositive. The sample was PBMCs. CDR3 sequence: CASTRMDREETQYF. The CDR3 coding sequence is TGTGCCAGCACCAGGATGGACAGAGAAGAGACCCAGTACTTC.